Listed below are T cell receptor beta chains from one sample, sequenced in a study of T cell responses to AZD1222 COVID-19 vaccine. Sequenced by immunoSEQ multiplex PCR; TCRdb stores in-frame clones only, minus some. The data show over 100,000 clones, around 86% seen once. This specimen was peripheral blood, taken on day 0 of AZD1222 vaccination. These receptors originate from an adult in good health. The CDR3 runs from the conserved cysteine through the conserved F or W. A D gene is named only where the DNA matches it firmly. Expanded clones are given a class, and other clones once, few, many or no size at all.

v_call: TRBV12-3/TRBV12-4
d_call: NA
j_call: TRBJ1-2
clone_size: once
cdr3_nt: TGTGCCAGCAGCCTCGACAGGTACTATGGCTACACCTTC
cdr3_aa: CASSLDRYYGYTF

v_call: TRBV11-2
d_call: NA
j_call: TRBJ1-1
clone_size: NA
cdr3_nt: TGTGCCAGCAGCTTAGATGGTGTGAGAACTGAAGCTTTCTTT
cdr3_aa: CASSLDGVRTEAFF

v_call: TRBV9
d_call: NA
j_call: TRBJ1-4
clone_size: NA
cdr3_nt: TGTGCCAGCAGCCAAGATGCGGGGGTTAACGAAAAACTGTTTTTT
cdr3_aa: CASSQDAGVNEKLFF

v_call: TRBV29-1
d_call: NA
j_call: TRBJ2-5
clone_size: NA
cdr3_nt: TGCAGCGTTGAAGTCGGGGCAGGAGAGACCCAGTACTTC
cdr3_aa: CSVEVGAGETQYF

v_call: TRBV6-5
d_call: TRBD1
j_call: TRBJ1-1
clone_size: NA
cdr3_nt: TGTGCCAGCAGTTGGGCAGGGGGTTTGAGTAGCACTGAAGCTTTCTTT
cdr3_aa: CASSWAGGLSSTEAFF

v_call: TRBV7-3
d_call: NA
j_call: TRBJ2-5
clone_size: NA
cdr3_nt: TGTGCCAGCAGTTTGGACCCCCAGAAGACCCAGTACTTC
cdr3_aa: CASSLDPQKTQYF

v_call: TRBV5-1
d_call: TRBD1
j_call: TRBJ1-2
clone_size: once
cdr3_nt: TGCGCCAGCAGCCGGGACAGCTATGGCTACACCTTC
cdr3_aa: CASSRDSYGYTF

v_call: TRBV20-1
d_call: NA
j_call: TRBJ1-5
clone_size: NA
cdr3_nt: TGCAGTGCTAGTACGGGGGGCGCGGGCAATCAGCCCCAGCATTTT
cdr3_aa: CSASTGGAGNQPQHF

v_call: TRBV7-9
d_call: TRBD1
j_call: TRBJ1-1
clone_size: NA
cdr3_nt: TGTGCCAGCAGCACCTGGGACAGGAACACTGAAGCTTTCTTT
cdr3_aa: CASSTWDRNTEAFF

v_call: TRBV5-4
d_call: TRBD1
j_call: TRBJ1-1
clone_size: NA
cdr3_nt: TGTGCCAGCAGCGCGGACAGGGGCCTCCGACCGGTGGACACTGAAGCTTTCTTT
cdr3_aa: CASSADRGLRPVDTEAFF

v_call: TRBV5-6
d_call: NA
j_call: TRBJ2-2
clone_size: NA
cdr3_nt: TGTGCCAGCAGCTCGTCTCCGGTAATTACCGGGGAGCTGTTTTTT
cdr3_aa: CASSSSPVITGELFF

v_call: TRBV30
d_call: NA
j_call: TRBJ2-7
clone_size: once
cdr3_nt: TGTGCCTGGGCGGACTCCCAGGGGGAGCAGTACTTC
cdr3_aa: CAWADSQGEQYF

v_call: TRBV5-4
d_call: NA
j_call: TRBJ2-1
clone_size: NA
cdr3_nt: TGTGCCAGCAGCGAGGGGGGATCCTCCTACAATGAGCAGTTCTTC
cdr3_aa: CASSEGGSSYNEQFF

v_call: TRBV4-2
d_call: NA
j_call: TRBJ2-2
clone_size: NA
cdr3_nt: TGTGCCAGCAGCCAAGAGATCGCAGGGGCGTCCGGGGAGCTGTTTTTT
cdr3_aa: CASSQEIAGASGELFF

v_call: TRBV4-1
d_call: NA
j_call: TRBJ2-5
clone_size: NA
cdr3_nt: TGCGCCAGCAGCCAAGATCCTGGTAGGGCGGGCGAGACCCAGTACTTC
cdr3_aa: CASSQDPGRAGETQYF

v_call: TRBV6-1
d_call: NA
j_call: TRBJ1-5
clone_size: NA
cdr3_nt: TGTGCCAGCAGTGAATTAGATCGGAGATATAGCAATCAGCCCCAGCATTTT
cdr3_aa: CASSELDRRYSNQPQHF

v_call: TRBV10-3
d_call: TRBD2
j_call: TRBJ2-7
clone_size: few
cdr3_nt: TGTGCCATCAGCGCCACCCCCACCGGGACTAGCGGGGGGGCCATTAAGTACTTC
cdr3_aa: CAISATPTGTSGGAIKYF

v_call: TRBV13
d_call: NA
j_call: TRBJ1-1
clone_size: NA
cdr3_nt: TGTGCCAGCAGCTTAGGCCTTGGCAGGGCAACTGAAGCTTTCTTT
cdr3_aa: CASSLGLGRATEAFF

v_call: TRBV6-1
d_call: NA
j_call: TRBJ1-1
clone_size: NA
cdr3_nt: TGTGCCAGCAGTGATTGGGGGGTAAGCACTGAAGCTTTCTTT
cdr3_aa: CASSDWGVSTEAFF

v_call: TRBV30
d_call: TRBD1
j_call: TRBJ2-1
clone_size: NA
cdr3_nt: TGTGCCTGGAGCTCTGCAGGGGGAAATGAGCAGTTCTTC
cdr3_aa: CAWSSAGGNEQFF

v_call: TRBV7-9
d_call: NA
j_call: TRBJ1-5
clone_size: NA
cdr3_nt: TGTGCCAGCAGCTCCCAGGGAGGCAATCAGCCCCAGCATTTT
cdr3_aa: CASSSQGGNQPQHF

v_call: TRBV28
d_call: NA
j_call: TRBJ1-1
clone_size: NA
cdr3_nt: TGTGCCAGCAGTTTGAGGGCAGTGAACACTGAAGCTTTCTTT
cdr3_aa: CASSLRAVNTEAFF

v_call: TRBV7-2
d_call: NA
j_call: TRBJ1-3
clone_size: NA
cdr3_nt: TGTGCCAGCAGCTTAGTTGGGGGGTTTGGTGGAAACACCATATATTTT
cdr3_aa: CASSLVGGFGGNTIYF

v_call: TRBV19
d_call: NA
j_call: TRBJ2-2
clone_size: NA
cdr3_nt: TGTGTCAGTAGTATTAACCTTAACACCGGGGAGCTGTTTTTT
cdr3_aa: CVSSINLNTGELFF

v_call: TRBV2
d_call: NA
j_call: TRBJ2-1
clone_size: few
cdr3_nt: TGTGCCAGCGGGGTAGGGAACTCCTACAATGAGCAGTTCTTC
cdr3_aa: CASGVGNSYNEQFF

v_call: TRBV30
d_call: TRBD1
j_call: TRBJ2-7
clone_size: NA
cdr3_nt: TGTGCCTGGAGTTCCGGGGACAGGGTTCTTTACGAGCAGTACTTC
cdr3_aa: CAWSSGDRVLYEQYF

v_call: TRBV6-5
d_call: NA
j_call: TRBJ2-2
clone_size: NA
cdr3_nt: TGTGCCAGCACCGACCGCAGGGGAAAAACCGGGGAGCTGTTTTTT
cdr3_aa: CASTDRRGKTGELFF

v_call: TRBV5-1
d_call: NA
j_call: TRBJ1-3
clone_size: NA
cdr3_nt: TGCGCCAGCAGTGAGGGGTCCGGCTCTGGAAACACCATATATTTT
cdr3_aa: CASSEGSGSGNTIYF

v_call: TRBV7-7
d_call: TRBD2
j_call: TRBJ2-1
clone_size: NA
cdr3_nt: TGTGCCAGCAGCTTAACAAGCGGGGGGTTAAATGAGCAGTTCTTC
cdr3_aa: CASSLTSGGLNEQFF

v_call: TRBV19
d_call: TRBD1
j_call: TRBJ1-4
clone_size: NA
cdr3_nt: TGTGCCAGTAGTATTGGGATAGGGGGCCAAGGTGAAAAACTGTTTTTT
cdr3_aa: CASSIGIGGQGEKLFF

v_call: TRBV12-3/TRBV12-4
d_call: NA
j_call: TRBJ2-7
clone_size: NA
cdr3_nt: TGTGCCAGCAGCTCCGGGGCCTCCGAGCAGTACTTC
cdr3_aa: CASSSGASEQYF

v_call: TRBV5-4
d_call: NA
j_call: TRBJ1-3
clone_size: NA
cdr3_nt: TGTGCCAGCAGCGACGACCGCAGTCGCTCTGGAAACACCATATATTTT
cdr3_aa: CASSDDRSRSGNTIYF

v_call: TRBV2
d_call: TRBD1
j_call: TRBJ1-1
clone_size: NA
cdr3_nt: TGTGCCAGCAGGGGGACAGCAGCCATGAACACTGAAGCTTTCTTT
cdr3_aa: CASRGTAAMNTEAFF

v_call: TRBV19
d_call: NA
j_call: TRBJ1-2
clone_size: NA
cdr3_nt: TGTGCCAGTTGGAAGGCAGGGACAAACTATGGCTACACCTTC
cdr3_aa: CASWKAGTNYGYTF

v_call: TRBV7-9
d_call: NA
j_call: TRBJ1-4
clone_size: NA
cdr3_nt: TGTGCCAGCAGCTTTACAGCGGGGATAGTAGAAAAACTGTTTTTT
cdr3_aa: CASSFTAGIVEKLFF

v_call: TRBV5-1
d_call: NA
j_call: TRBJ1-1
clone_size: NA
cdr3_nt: TGCGCCAGCAGCCTGGGCCGTCCTGTCTCTGAAGCTTTCTTT
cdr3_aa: CASSLGRPVSEAFF

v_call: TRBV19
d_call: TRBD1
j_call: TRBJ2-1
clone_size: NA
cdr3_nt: TGTGCCAGTAACCAGAGGACAGGGGGTCGAAATGAGCAGTTCTTC
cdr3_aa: CASNQRTGGRNEQFF

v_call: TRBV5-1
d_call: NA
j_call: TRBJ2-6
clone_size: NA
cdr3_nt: TGCGCCAGCAGCTTGGGGAACTGGCTCTCTGGGGCCAACGTCCTGACTTTC
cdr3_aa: CASSLGNWLSGANVLTF

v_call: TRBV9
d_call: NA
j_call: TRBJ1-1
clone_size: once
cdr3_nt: TGTGCCAGCAGCGTAGGTCAGGGTGCGGGGTTTACTGAAGCTTTCTTT
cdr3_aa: CASSVGQGAGFTEAFF

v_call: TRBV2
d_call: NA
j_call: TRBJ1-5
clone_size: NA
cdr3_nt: TGTGCCAGCAGTGAGGAAGGGGGTCGGCAGCCCCAGCATTTT
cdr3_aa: CASSEEGGRQPQHF

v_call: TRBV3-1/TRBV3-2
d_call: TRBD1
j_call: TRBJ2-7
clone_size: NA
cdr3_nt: TGTGCCAGCAGCCTCAGCGGACAGGGTACCTACGAGCAGTACTTC
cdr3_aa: CASSLSGQGTYEQYF

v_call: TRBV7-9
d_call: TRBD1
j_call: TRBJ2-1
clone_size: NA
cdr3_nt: TGTGCCAGCAGCAACGACAGGGGTTTAACCTACAATGAGCAGTTCTTC
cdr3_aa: CASSNDRGLTYNEQFF

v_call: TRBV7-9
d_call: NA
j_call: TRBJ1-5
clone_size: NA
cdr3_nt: TGTGCCAGCAGCCCCCCCGATGCTGCCTCGCAGCCCCAGCATTTT
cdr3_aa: CASSPPDAASQPQHF

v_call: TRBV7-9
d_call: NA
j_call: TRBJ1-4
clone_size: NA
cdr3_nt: TGTGCCAGCAGCTTAGGGAGTGCAACTAATGAAAAACTGTTTTTT
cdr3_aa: CASSLGSATNEKLFF

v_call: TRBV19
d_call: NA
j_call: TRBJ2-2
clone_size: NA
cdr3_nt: TGTGCCAGTAGTCTCATGGACAGCTCTACCGGGGAGCTGTTTTTT
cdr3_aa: CASSLMDSSTGELFF

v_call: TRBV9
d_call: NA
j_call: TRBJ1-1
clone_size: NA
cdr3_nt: TGTGCCAGCAGCTTGCAGGTCTCATCCACTGAAGCTTTCTTT
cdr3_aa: CASSLQVSSTEAFF

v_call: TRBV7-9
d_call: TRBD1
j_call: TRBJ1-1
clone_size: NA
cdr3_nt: TGTGCCAGCAGCTTAGGACAGGGGAGGTACACTGAAGCTTTCTTT
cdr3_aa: CASSLGQGRYTEAFF

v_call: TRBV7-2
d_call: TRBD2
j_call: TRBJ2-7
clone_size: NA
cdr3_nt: TGTGCCAGCAGCTTGGACGGGACTAGCGGTGCCTACGAGCAGTACTTC
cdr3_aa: CASSLDGTSGAYEQYF

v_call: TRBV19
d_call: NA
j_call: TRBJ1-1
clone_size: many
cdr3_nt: TGTGCCAGTAGTAAATCCCCCTATCAAGGCAGCTCCATGTTGAACACTGAAGCTTTCTTT
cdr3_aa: CASSKSPYQGSSMLNTEAFF

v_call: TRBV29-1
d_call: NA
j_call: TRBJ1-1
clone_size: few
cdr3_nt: TGCAGCGCTGGGGGGGTGTCTTGGGACACTGAAGCTTTCTTT
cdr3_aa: CSAGGVSWDTEAFF

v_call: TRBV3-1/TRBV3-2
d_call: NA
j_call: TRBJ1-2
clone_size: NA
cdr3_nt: TGTGCCAGCAGCCAATCTGAGGGTGGCTACACCTTC
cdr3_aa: CASSQSEGGYTF